This T cell receptor beta chain was identified in a study of glioma-infiltrating T cells after dendritic cell vaccination. The wider study: At biweekly intervals, patients got three intradermal dendritic cell vaccine injections.

This clone was recorded once. The PCR used 60 V beta and 13 J beta primers. Data came from immunoSEQ multiplex PCR; TCRdb stores just in-frame clones and leaves some out. Of over 65,000 clones listed, around 84% are singletons. Deletions cut 4 bases from V and 3 bases from J, with 14 bases between. This CDR3 spans 14 amino acids. Germline V CDR1 and CDR2: SGHRS, YFSETQ. The time point here: after dendritic cell vaccination, including at tumor progression/relapse. The receptor was isolated from a human donor with glioblastoma. This specimen was blood, taken after dendritic cell vaccination. The V gene is TRBV5-1, the J gene TRBJ2-7, with D maybe TRBD1 (5 bases). CDR3 nucleotide sequence: TGCGCCAGCAGCGCTGACAGTTTCTACTACGAGCAGTACTTC. Its translation: CASSADSFYYEQYF.